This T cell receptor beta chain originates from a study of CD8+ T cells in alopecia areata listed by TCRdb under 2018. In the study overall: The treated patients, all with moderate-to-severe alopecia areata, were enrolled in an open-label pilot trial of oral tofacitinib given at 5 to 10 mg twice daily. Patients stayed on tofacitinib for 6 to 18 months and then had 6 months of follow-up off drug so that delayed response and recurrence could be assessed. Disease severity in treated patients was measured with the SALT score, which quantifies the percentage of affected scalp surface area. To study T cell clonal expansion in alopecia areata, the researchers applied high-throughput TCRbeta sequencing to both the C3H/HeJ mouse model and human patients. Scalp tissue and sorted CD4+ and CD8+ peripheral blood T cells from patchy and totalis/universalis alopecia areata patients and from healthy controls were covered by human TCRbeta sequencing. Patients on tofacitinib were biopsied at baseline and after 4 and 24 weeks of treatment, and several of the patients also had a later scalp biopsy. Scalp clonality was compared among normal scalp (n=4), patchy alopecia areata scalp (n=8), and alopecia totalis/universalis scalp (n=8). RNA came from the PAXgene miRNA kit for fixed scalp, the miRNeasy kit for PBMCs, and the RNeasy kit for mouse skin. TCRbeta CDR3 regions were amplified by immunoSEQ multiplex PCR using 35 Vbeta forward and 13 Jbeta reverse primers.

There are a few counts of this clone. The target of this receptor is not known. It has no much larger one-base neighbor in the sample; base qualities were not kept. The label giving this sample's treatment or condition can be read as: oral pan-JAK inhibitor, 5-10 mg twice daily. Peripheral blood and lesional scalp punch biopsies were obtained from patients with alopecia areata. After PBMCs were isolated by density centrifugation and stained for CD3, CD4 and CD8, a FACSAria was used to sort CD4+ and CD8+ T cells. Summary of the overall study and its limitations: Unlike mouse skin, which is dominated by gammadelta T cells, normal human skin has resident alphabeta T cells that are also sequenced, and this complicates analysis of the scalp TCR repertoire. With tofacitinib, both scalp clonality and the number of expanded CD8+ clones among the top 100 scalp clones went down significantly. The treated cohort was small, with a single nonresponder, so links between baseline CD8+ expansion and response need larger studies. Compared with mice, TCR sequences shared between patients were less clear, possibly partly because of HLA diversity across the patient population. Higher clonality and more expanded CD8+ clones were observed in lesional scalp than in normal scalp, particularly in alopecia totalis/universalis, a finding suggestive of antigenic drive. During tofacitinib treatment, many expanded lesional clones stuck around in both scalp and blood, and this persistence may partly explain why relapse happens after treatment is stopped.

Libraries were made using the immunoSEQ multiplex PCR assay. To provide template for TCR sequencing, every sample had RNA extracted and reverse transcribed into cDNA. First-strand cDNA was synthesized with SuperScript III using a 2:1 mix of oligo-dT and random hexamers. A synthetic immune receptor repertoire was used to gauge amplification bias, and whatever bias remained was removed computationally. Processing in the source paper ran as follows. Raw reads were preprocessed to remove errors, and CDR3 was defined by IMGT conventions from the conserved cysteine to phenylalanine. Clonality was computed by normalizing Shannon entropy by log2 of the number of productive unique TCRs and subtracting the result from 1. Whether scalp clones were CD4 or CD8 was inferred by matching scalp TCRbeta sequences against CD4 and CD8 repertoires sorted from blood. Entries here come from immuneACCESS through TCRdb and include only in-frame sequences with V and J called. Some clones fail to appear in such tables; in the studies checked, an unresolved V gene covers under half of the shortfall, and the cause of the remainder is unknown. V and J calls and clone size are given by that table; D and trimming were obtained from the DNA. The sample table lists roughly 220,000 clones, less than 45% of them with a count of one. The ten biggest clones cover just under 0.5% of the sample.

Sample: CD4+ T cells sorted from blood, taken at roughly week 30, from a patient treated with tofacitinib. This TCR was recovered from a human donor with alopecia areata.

The CDR3 reads CASSLVPTSASSYNEQFF. At the DNA level, the sequence is TGTGCCAGCAGCTTAGTTCCCACTAGCGCCAGCTCCTACAATGAGCAGTTCTTC. The V and J genes are TRBV7-9 and TRBJ2-1; 7 middle bases align to TRBD2. Reading the germline V gene (reference sequence) gives CDR1 SEHNR and CDR2 FQNEAQ. Trimming accounts for 1 base at V and 0 bases at J, while the number of junction bases matched to no gene is 9. There are 18 amino acids in the CDR3, from cysteine to phenylalanine inclusive. The CDR3 DNA has 54 bases and is translated from base 1. Reference TRBV7-9 and TRBJ2-1 proteins supply the regions before and after the CDR3; the full variable domain is: DTGVSQNPRHKITKRGQNVTFRCDPISEHNRLYWYRQTLGQGPEFLTYFQNEAQLEKSRLLSDRFSAERPKGSFSTLEIQRTEQGDSAMYLCASSLVPTSASSYNEQFFGPGTRLTVL.